The source of this T cell receptor (beta chain) is a study of identical twins. Comments on this clonotype: One junction end does not reproduce the germline sequence, and a read error may be involved.

Using its own MiXCR run on the 5' RACE reads, TCRdb lists one record per CDR3 protein. There are roughly 630,000 distinct CDR3 sequences in the sample; less than 9% occur only once, and about 1.6% lies in the top ten. These data were also filed under a second study, of yellow fever vaccine responses in identical twins.

The specimen was PBMCs. This TCR derives from a woman aged 18 to 35 in good health.

The CDR3 nucleotides read TGTGCCACCAGTTTGGACAGGGTCCACACCGGGGAGCTGATTTTT. Its protein product is CATSLDRVHTGELIF. This chain connects TRBV15 to TRBJ2-2; 8 bases align to TRBD1. Germline V gene data show CDR1 as LNHNV and CDR2 as YYDKDF (reference sequence). The CDR3 has 15 residues. Using reference TRBV15 and TRBJ2-2 for the parts outside the CDR3, the full variable domain is DAMVIQNPRYQVTQFGKPVTLSCSQTLNHNVMYWYQQKSSQAPKLLFHYYDKDFNNEADTPDNFQSRRPNTSFCFLDIRSPGLGDTAMYLCATSLDRVHTGELIFGEGSRLTVL.